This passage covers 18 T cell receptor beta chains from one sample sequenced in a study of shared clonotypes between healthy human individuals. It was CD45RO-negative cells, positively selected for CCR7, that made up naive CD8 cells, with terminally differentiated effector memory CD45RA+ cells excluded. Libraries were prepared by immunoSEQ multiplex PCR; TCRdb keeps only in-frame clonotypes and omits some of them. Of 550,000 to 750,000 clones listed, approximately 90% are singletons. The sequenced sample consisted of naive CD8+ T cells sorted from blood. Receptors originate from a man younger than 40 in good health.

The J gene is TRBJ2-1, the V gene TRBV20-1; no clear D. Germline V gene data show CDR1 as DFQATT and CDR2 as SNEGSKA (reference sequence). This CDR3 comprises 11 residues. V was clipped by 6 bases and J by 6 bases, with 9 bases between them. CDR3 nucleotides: TGCAGTGCCCAGCTGGCCAATGAGCAGTTCTTC. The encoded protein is CSAQLANEQFF.

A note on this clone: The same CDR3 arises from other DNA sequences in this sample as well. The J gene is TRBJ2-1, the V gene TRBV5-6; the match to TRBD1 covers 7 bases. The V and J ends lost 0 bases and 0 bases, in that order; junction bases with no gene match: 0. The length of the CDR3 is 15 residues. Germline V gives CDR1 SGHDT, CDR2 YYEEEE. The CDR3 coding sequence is TGTGCCAGCAGCTTGGGGACAGGCTCCTACAATGAGCAGTTCTTC. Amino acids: CASSLGTGSYNEQFF.

CDR3 in amino acids: CASSEGFLGQHQPQHF. The CDR3 DNA is TGCGCCAGCAGTGAGGGTTTCTTAGGACAGCATCAGCCCCAGCATTTT. This rearrangement joins TRBV10-2 to TRBJ1-5; D is possibly TRBD1 (6 bases). V lost 2 bases to trimming and J lost 5 bases, with 16 bases between them. Germline CDR1 WSHSY, CDR2 SAAADI. The CDR3 extends over 16 amino acids.

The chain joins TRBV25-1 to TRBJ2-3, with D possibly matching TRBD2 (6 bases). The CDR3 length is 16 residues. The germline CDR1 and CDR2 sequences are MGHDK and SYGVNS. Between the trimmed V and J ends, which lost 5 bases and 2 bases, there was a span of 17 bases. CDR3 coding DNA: TGTGCCAGCAGTAAAGGGGAGGTTTCATCCACAGATACGCAGTATTTT. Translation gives CASSKGEVSSTDTQYF.

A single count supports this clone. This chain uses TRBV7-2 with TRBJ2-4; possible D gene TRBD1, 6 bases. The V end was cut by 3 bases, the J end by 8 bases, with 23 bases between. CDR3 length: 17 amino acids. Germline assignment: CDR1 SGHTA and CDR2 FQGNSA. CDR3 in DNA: TGTGCCAGCAGCTTTCCCGCGGACAGAGGGAGCGAGGACATTCAGTACTTC. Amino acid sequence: CASSFPADRGSEDIQYF.

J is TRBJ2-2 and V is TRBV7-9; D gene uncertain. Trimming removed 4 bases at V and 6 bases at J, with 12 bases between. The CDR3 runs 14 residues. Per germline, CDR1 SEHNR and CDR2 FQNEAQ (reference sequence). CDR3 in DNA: TGTGCCAGCAGCTACCTGCTCCCGGCCGGGGAGCTGTTTTTT. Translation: CASSYLLPAGELFF.

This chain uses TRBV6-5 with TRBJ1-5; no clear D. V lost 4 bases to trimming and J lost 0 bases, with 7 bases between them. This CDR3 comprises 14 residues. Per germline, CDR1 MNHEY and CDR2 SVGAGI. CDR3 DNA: TGTGCCAGCAGTTTGGTGTATAGCAATCAGCCCCAGCATTTT. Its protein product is CASSLVYSNQPQHF.

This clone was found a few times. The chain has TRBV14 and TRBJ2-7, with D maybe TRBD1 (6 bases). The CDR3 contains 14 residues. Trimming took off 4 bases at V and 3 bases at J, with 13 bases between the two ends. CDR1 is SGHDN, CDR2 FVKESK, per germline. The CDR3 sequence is CASSPDPRGYEQYF. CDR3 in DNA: TGTGCCAGCAGCCCTGATCCCAGGGGCTACGAGCAGTACTTC. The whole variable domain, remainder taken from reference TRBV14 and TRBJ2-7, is EAGVTQFPSHSVIEKGQTVTLRCDPISGHDNLYWYRRVMGKEIKFLLHFVKESKQDESGMPNNRFLAERTGGTYSTLKVQPAELEDSGVYFCASSPDPRGYEQYFGPGTRLTVT.

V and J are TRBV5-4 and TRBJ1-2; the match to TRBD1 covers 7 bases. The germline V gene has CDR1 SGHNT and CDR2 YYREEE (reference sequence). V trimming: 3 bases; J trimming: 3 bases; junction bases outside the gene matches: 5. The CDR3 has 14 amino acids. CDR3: CASSSQGRDYGYTF. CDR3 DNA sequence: TGTGCCAGCAGCTCACAGGGGCGAGACTATGGCTACACCTTC.

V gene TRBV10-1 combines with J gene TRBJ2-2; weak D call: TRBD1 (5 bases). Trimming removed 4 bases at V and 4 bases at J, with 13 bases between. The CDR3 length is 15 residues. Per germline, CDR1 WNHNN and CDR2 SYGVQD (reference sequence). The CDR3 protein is CASSGQFGPTGELFF. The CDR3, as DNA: TGCGCCAGCAGTGGACAGTTTGGGCCCACCGGGGAGCTGTTTTTT.

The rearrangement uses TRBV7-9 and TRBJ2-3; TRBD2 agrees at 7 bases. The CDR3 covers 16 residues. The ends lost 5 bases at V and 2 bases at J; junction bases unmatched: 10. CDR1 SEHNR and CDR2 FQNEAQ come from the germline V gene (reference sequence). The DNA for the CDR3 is TGTGCCAGCAGCCAGAGGGAGGGAAGTTCCACAGATACGCAGTATTTT. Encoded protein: CASSQREGSSTDTQYF.

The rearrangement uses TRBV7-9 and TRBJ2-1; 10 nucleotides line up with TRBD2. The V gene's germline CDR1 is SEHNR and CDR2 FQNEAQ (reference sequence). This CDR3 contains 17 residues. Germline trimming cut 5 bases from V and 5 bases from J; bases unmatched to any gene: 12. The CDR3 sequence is CASSPPSSGRVNNEQFF. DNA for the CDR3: TGTGCCAGCAGCCCCCCCTCCAGCGGGAGGGTCAACAATGAGCAGTTCTTC.

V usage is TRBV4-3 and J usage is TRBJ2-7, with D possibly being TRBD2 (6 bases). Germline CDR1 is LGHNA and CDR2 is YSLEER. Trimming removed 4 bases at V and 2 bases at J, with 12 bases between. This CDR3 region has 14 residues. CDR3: CASSPGLTPYEQYF. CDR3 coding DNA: TGCGCCAGCAGCCCGGGACTGACACCCTACGAGCAGTACTTC.

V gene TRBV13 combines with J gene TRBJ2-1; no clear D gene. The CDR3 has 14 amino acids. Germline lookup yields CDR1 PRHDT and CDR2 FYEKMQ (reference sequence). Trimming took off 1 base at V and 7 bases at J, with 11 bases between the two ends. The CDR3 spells CASSLADLANEQFF. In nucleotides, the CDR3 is TGTGCCAGCAGCTTAGCCGACTTGGCGAATGAGCAGTTCTTC.

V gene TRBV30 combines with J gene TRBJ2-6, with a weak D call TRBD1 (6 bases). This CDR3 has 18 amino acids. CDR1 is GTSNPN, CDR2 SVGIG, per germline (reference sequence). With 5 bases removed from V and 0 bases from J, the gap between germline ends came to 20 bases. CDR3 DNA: TGTGCCTGGGAGGGGGTTGACCTGACCAGCTCTGGGGCCAACGTCCTGACTTTC. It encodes CAWEGVDLTSSGANVLTF. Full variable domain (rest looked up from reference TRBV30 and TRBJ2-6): SQTIHQWPATLVQPVGSPLSLECTVEGTSNPNLYWYRQAAGRGLQLLFYSVGIGQISSEVPQNLSASRPQDRQFILSSKKLLLSDSGFYLCAWEGVDLTSSGANVLTFGAGSRLTVL.

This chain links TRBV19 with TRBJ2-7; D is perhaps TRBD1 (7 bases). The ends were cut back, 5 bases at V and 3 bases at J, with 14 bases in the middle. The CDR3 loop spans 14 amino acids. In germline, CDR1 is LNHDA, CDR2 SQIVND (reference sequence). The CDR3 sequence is CASSPAGQLYEQYF. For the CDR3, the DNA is TGTGCCAGTAGTCCGGCGGGACAGCTCTACGAGCAGTACTTC.

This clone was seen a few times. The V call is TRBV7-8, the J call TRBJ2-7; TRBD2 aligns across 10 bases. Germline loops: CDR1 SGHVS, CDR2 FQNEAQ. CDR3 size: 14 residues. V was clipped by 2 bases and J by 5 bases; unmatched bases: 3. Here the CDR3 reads CASSLRLAGDEQYF. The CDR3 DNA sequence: TGTGCCAGCAGCTTAAGGCTAGCGGGAGACGAGCAGTACTTC.

The CDR3 nucleotides are TGTGCCAGCACGCCGAGGGACAGTCCCTACAATGAGCAGTTCTTC. It translates to CASTPRDSPYNEQFF. The gene calls are TRBV7-9 and TRBJ2-1; 7 bases align to TRBD1. Trimming at V came to 7 bases and at J to 2 bases, leaving 8 bases not matched to a gene. Germline V CDR1 and CDR2: SEHNR, FQNEAQ (reference sequence). This CDR3 comprises 15 residues.